This TCR beta chain derives from a study of blood T cells in healthy people across ages. V lost 6 bases and J 7 bases, leaving 10 bases between the germline ends. This CDR3 has 12 amino acids. In germline, CDR1 is SEHNR, CDR2 FQNEAQ (reference sequence). For the second PCR, which ran for about 7 to 12 cycles, a sample-barcoded 5' primer and a J-beta primer mix were used. TCRdb used MiXCR to reprocess the 5' RACE reads, holding one entry per CDR3 protein. The table shows approximately 780,000 distinct CDR3 sequences, with about 26% occurring only once. The same specimen was also included in a second study, on T cells of mothers and their children.

This clonotype originated in a boy between 5 and 17 years old in good health. V is TRBV7-9 and J is TRBJ2-1; D is ambiguous. The sample comprised blood. Here the CDR3 DNA reads TGTGCCAGCAGTCCCGAGCAGAATGAGCAGTTCTTC. It yields the protein CASSPEQNEQFF.